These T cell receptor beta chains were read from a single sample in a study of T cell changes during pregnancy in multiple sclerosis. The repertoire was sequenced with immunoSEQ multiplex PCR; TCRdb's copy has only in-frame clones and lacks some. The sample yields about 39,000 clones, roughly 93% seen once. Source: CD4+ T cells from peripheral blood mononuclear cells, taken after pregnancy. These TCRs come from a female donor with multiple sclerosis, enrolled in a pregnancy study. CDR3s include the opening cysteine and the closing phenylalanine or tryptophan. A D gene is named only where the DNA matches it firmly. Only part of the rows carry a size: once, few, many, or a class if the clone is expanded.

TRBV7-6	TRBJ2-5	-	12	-	CASSPNGETQYF	TGTGCCAGCAGCCCGAATGGCGAGACCCAGTACTTC
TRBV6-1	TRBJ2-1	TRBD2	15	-	CASSSTGGSYNEQFF	TGTGCCAGCAGTTCGACGGGGGGCTCCTACAATGAGCAGTTCTTC
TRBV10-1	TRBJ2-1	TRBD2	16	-	CASSQELAGGNNEQFF	TGCGCCAGCAGTCAAGAACTAGCGGGGGGGAACAATGAGCAGTTCTTC
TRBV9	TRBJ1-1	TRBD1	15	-	CASSAKTGTGSEAFF	TGTGCCAGCAGCGCAAAAACCGGGACAGGCTCTGAAGCTTTCTTT
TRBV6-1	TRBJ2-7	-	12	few	CASSEDPTRLRF	TGTGCCAGCAGTGAAGATCCGACACGGCTCCGATTC
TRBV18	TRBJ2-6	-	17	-	CASSPLSGGTGANVLTF	TGTGCCAGCTCACCTCTTAGCGGAGGAACTGGGGCCAACGTCCTGACTTTC
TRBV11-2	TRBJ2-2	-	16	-	CASSLVSQPNTGELFF	TGTGCCAGCAGCTTAGTCTCACAGCCGAACACCGGGGAGCTGTTTTTT
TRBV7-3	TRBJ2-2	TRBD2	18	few	CASSLSPSGGAGTGELFF	TGTGCCAGCAGCTTGTCCCCTAGCGGGGGAGCCGGCACCGGGGAGCTGTTTTTT
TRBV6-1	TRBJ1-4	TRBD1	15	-	CASRVVTGGNGKLFF	TGTGCCAGCAGAGTCGTCACAGGGGGAAATGGAAAACTGTTTTTT
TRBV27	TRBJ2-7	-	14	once	CASRDLQGSYEQYF	TGTGCCAGCAGGGACCTACAGGGTTCCTACGAGCAGTACTTC
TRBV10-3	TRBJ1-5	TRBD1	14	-	CAIRGTGVNQPQHF	TGTGCCATCAGGGGGACAGGGGTCAATCAGCCCCAGCATTTT
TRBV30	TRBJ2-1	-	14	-	CAWERGAGYNEQFF	TGTGCCTGGGAACGCGGGGCGGGTTACAATGAGCAGTTCTTC
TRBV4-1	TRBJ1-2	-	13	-	CASSQGQRYGYTF	TGCGCCAGCAGCCAAGGACAGAGGTATGGCTACACCTTC
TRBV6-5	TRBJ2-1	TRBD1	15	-	CASSSGGLSYNEQFF	TGTGCCAGCAGCTCAGGGGGCTTGTCCTACAATGAGCAGTTCTTC
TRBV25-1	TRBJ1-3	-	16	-	CASSELSSVSGNTIYF	TGTGCCAGCAGTGAACTTAGCAGCGTATCTGGAAACACCATATATTTT
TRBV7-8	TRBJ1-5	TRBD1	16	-	CASSVGTAYSNQPQHF	TGTGCCAGCAGCGTCGGGACAGCGTATAGCAATCAGCCCCAGCATTTT
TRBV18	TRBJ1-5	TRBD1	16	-	CASSQLPGGANQPQHF	TGTGCCAGCTCACAACTCCCAGGGGGCGCGAATCAGCCCCAGCATTTT
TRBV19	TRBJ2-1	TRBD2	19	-	CASSIGWRGFQSSYNEQFF	TGTGCCAGTAGTATAGGGTGGCGGGGGTTCCAGAGCTCCTACAATGAGCAGTTCTTC
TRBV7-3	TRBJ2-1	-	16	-	CASSLRDTMAGNEQFF	TGTGCCAGCAGCTTAAGAGACACCATGGCGGGCAATGAGCAGTTCTTC
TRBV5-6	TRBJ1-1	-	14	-	CASSWGGGDTEAFF	TGTGCCAGCAGCTGGGGTGGGGGGGACACTGAAGCTTTCTTT
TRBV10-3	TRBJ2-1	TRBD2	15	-	CAISRSGTSENEQFF	TGTGCCATCAGTAGATCCGGGACTAGCGAGAATGAGCAGTTCTTC
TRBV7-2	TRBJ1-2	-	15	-	CASTRLVRAMDGYTF	TGTGCCAGCACCCGGCTGGTCAGGGCGATGGATGGCTACACCTTC
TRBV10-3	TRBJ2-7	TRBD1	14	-	CAISGTGNSYEQYF	TGTGCCATCAGTGGGACAGGAAACTCCTACGAGCAGTACTTC
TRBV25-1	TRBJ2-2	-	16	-	CASSESPSIGTGELFF	TGTGCCAGCAGTGAAAGCCCTAGCATCGGCACCGGGGAGCTGTTTTTT
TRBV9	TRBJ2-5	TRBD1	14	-	CASSPRQGVETQYF	TGTGCCAGCAGCCCCCGACAGGGAGTAGAGACCCAGTACTTC
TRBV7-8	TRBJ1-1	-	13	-	CASSNSVNTEAFF	TGTGCCAGCAGCAACAGTGTAAACACTGAAGCTTTCTTT
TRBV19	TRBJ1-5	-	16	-	CASSTSWAGRNQPQHF	TGTGCCAGTAGTACTTCCTGGGCAGGGAGGAATCAGCCCCAGCATTTT
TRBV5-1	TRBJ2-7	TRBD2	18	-	CASSLAASGGPSSYEQYF	TGCGCCAGCAGCTTGGCGGCTAGCGGGGGGCCAAGCTCCTACGAGCAGTACTTC
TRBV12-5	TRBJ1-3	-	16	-	CASGLAWGQSGNTIYF	TGTGCTAGTGGTTTGGCGTGGGGACAATCTGGAAACACCATATATTTT
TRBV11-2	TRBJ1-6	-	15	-	CASSLVANSGSPLHF	TGTGCCAGCAGCTTAGTAGCAAATAGCGGATCACCCCTCCACTTT